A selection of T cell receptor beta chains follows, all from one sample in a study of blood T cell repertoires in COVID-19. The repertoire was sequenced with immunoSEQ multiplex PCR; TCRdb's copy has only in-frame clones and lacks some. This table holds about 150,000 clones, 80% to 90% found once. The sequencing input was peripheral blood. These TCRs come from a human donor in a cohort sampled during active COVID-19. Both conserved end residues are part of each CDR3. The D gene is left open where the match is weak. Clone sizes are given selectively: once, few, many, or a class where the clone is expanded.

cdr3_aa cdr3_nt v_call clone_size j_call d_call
CASSLTGGNNSPLHF TGTGCCAGCAGCTTAACGGGGGGGAATAATTCACCCCTCCACTTT TRBV7-9 - TRBJ1-6 -
CASSPQERETQYF TGCGCCAGCAGCCCCCAAGAGCGAGAGACCCAGTACTTC TRBV5-1 - TRBJ2-5 -
CASSFKQGNGELFF TGTGCCAGCAGCTTCAAGCAGGGTAACGGGGAGCTGTTTTTT TRBV5-4 - TRBJ2-2 -
CASSTRGGVVGEQFF TGTGCCAGCAGTACCAGGGGTGGGGTTGTTGGTGAGCAGTTCTTC TRBV28 - TRBJ2-1 -
CASSQDPTSGGATDTQYF TGCGCCAGCAGCCAAGATCCGACTAGCGGGGGGGCTACAGATACGCAGTATTTT TRBV4-3 - TRBJ2-3 TRBD2
CASSLYGGPSSPLHF TGTGCCAGCAGCCTCTACGGAGGGCCGAGTTCACCCCTCCACTTT TRBV9 - TRBJ1-6 -
CASSQWTSGGSYNEQFF TGCGCCAGCAGCCAATGGACTAGCGGGGGAAGTTACAATGAGCAGTTCTTC TRBV4-3 - TRBJ2-1 TRBD2
CASSYRGNQPQHF TGTGCCAGCAGTTACAGGGGAAATCAGCCCCAGCATTTT TRBV6-6 once TRBJ1-5 -
CSASLGGLGYTF TGCAGTGCTAGTCTGGGGGGACTAGGCTACACCTTC TRBV20-1 - TRBJ1-2 -
CASSLAQGAGANVLTF TGCGCCAGCAGCTTGGCCCAGGGGGCGGGGGCCAACGTCCTGACTTTC TRBV5-1 few TRBJ2-6 TRBD1
CAWSRLVGGGQGGTEAFF TGTGCCTGGAGCCGCCTAGTGGGGGGCGGACAGGGGGGCACTGAAGCTTTCTTT TRBV30 once TRBJ1-1 TRBD1
CASSPQTTIYEQYF TGTGCCAGCAGCCCTCAAACGACAATCTACGAGCAGTACTTC TRBV9 - TRBJ2-7 -
CASSLAGVNYEQYF TGTGCCAGCAGCTTGGCAGGGGTTAACTACGAGCAGTACTTC TRBV7-2 once TRBJ2-7 -
CASSYLDRDYNEQFF TGTGCCAGCAGTTACCTCGACAGGGATTACAATGAGCAGTTCTTC TRBV6-2/TRBV6-3 - TRBJ2-1 TRBD1
CASSEEGVGASPLHF TGTGCCAGCAGTGAAGAGGGGGTAGGGGCCTCACCCCTCCACTTT TRBV6-1 - TRBJ1-6 -
CASSLGQGRVIQYF TGTGCCAGCTCACTGGGACAGGGGCGGGTCATTCAGTACTTC TRBV18 - TRBJ2-4 TRBD1
CASSLELGRIGYTF TGTGCCAGCAGCTTGGAACTCGGGAGGATAGGCTACACCTTC TRBV5-5 few TRBJ1-2 -
CASSRLGASTEAFF TGTGCCAGCAGCCGGTTAGGAGCTTCCACTGAAGCTTTCTTT TRBV7-9 - TRBJ1-1 -
CASSPRTGAGEQYF TGTGCCAGCAGCCCCCGGACAGGGGCGGGGGAGCAGTACTTC TRBV9 - TRBJ2-7 TRBD1
CASSESLEVDTQYF TGCGCCAGCAGTGAGTCGCTAGAGGTAGATACGCAGTATTTT TRBV10-1 - TRBJ2-3 -
CASSYSRSAKHGYTF TGTGCCAGCAGTTACTCGAGGTCAGCAAAGCATGGCTACACCTTC TRBV6-5 - TRBJ1-2 -
CASSYRQGSSPLHF TGTGCCAGCAGTTACCGACAGGGCAGCTCACCCCTCCACTTT TRBV5-4 - TRBJ1-6 TRBD1
CATSRDYTSMNTEAFF TGTGCCACCAGCAGAGATTACACGTCCATGAACACTGAAGCTTTCTTT TRBV15 - TRBJ1-1 -
CASSSRGPLYEQYF TGTGCCAGCAGCTCCAGGGGGCCCCTCTACGAGCAGTACTTC TRBV7-2 - TRBJ2-7 TRBD1
CASSSQGIQYF TGTGCCAGCAGCTCCCAGGGCATTCAGTACTTC TRBV6-5 - TRBJ2-4 -
CASSLAYVSGGSTDTQYF TGTGCCAGCAGCTTAGCCTACGTTAGCGGGGGCAGCACAGATACGCAGTATTTT TRBV7-9 - TRBJ2-3 TRBD2
CASSLRPGSPLHF TGTGCCAGCAGCCTTCGACCGGGGTCACCCCTCCACTTT TRBV14 once TRBJ1-6 -
CASRRTGKEKLFF TGTGCCAGCAGGAGGACAGGGAAGGAAAAACTGTTTTTT TRBV6-5 - TRBJ1-4 TRBD1
CASSLTDRGDYGYTF TGTGCCAGCAGTTTAACGGACAGGGGTGACTATGGCTACACCTTC TRBV27 - TRBJ1-2 TRBD1
CASSLPSGRGADTQYF TGTGCCAGCAGTTTACCGAGCGGGAGGGGGGCAGATACGCAGTATTTT TRBV28 - TRBJ2-3 TRBD2
CASSTRDRDYEQYF TGTGCCAGCAGCACACGGGACAGGGACTACGAGCAGTACTTC TRBV11-3 - TRBJ2-7 TRBD1
CASSYPGTGVGNEQFF TGTGCCAGCAGTTACCCCGGGACAGGGGTGGGCAATGAGCAGTTCTTC TRBV6-5 - TRBJ2-1 TRBD1
CASSSPLGRVGANEQFF TGTGCCAGCAGTTCCCCCCTAGGCAGGGTTGGGGCAAATGAGCAGTTCTTC TRBV27 - TRBJ2-1 -
CASSFLAGGIYGYTF TGCGCCAGCAGCTTCCTGGCAGGGGGCATTTATGGCTACACCTTC TRBV5-1 once TRBJ1-2 TRBD1
CASSLRGQWQPQHF TGTGCCAGCAGTCTGAGGGGACAGTGGCAGCCCCAGCATTTT TRBV28 - TRBJ1-5 TRBD1
CASSPENGNEQFF TGTGCCAGCAGCCCGGAGAATGGTAATGAGCAGTTCTTC TRBV5-6 once TRBJ2-1 -
CASSFRVDEQYF TGTGCCAGCAGTTTCCGGGTTGACGAGCAGTACTTC TRBV12-3/TRBV12-4 - TRBJ2-7 -
CASSPQGHNSPLHF TGCGCCAGCAGCCCTCAGGGCCACAATTCACCCCTCCACTTT TRBV4-3 - TRBJ1-6 -
CASSSLAGLAGGTNTGELFF TGCGCCAGCAGCTCCCTCGCCGGACTAGCGGGGGGCACGAACACCGGGGAGCTGTTTTTT TRBV5-1 - TRBJ2-2 TRBD2
CASSQDRPPRLAGDTQYF TGTGCCAGCAGCCAAGATCGTCCCCCGAGACTAGCGGGAGATACGCAGTATTTT TRBV3-1/TRBV3-2 - TRBJ2-3 TRBD2
CASSLEGQGQGYSYEQYF TGCGCCAGCAGCTTGGAGGGACAGGGCCAAGGGTATTCCTACGAGCAGTACTTC TRBV5-1 - TRBJ2-7 TRBD1
CASSFRDRGGEQYF TGTGCCAGCAGTTTCCGGGACAGGGGCGGGGAGCAGTACTTC TRBV27 few TRBJ2-7 TRBD1
CASSVGRSSSGNTIYF TGTGCCAGCAGCGTTGGCAGATCAAGCTCTGGAAACACCATATATTTT TRBV9 - TRBJ1-3 -
CASSYSRGENQPQHF TGTGCCAGCAGTTACTCAAGGGGCGAAAATCAGCCCCAGCATTTT TRBV6-5 - TRBJ1-5 -
CASSPIGGGRRGYTF TGTGCCAGCAGTCCTATCGGGGGAGGCCGCAGGGGCTACACCTTC TRBV27 - TRBJ1-2 -
CASSLGARDQPQHF TGTGCCAGCAGTTTGGGGGCTAGGGATCAGCCCCAGCATTTT TRBV28 - TRBJ1-5 -
CASTAAGVVRSYGYTF TGTGCCAGCACCGCCGCAGGGGTTGTACGGAGCTATGGCTACACCTTC TRBV2 - TRBJ1-2 -
CASSLRDRGLSGHNSPLHF TGTGCCAGCAGCTTAAGGGACAGGGGCCTCTCGGGGCATAATTCACCCCTCCACTTT TRBV7-8 - TRBJ1-6 TRBD1
CASSGQGHYEQYF TGTGCCAGCTCCGGGCAGGGCCACTACGAGCAGTACTTC TRBV18 - TRBJ2-7 -
CSARRDTEAFF TGCAGCGCCCGGAGGGACACTGAAGCTTTCTTT TRBV29-1 - TRBJ1-1 -
CASSPNRGPGGGYGYTF TGTGCCAGTAGTCCCAACAGGGGGCCCGGCGGGGGTTATGGCTACACCTTC TRBV19 - TRBJ1-2 TRBD1
CASSVDYNTEAFF TGTGCCAGCAGCGTAGATTATAACACTGAAGCTTTCTTT TRBV9 - TRBJ1-1 -
CASSPGTSGGGREQYF TGTGCCAGCAGCCCCGGGACTAGCGGGGGAGGTCGCGAGCAGTACTTC TRBV13 - TRBJ2-7 TRBD2
CASSYSLGGQGTEAFF TGTGCCAGCAGTTACTCCTTAGGGGGCCAGGGCACTGAAGCTTTCTTT TRBV6-6 - TRBJ1-1 TRBD1
CASSPLQGFADTQYF TGTGCCAGCAGTCCGTTACAGGGATTTGCAGATACGCAGTATTTT TRBV28 once TRBJ2-3 -
CASSLAGDNYGYTF TGCGCCAGCAGCTTGGCAGGGGACAACTATGGCTACACCTTC TRBV5-1 few TRBJ1-2 -
CASNEGGRNQPQHF TGTGCCAGCAATGAAGGGGGCCGGAATCAGCCCCAGCATTTT TRBV28 - TRBJ1-5 TRBD1